A selection of T cell receptor beta chains follows, all from one sample in a study of OX40 agonist ivuxolimab in advanced cancers. The method was immunoSEQ multiplex PCR; TCRdb's version includes in-frame clones alone and lacks a portion of them. The sample records around 72,000 clones, 81% being singletons. The input for sequencing was CD4+ or CD8+ T cells sorted from blood, taken in a trial of the OX40 agonist ivuxolimab. The receptor source for this set is an adult with an advanced solid tumor such as melanoma, head and neck, liver or kidney cancer. The CDR3 runs from the conserved cysteine through the conserved F or W. Fields, in order: D gene, J gene, clone size, V gene, CDR3 length, CDR3 protein, CDR3 DNA. D genes are given only for firm matches. Expanded clones get a size class; other rows say once, few or many, or leave the size out.

D gene: -
J gene: TRBJ2-7
clone size: -
V gene: TRBV28
CDR3 length: 13
CDR3 protein: CASSVRPRREQYF
CDR3 DNA: TGTGCCAGCAGTGTTCGTCCACGGCGCGAGCAGTACTTC

D gene: TRBD2
J gene: TRBJ2-1
clone size: -
V gene: TRBV4-1
CDR3 length: 16
CDR3 protein: CASSSTTATSHNEQFF
CDR3 DNA: TGCGCCAGCAGCTCAACTACTGCGACTAGCCACAATGAGCAGTTCTTC

D gene: -
J gene: TRBJ1-2
clone size: -
V gene: TRBV6-1
CDR3 length: 13
CDR3 protein: CASQGEVINGYTF
CDR3 DNA: TGTGCCAGCCAAGGAGAGGTTATCAATGGCTACACCTTC

D gene: TRBD1
J gene: TRBJ1-2
clone size: few
V gene: TRBV6-6
CDR3 length: 14
CDR3 protein: CASSYLDRVDGYTF
CDR3 DNA: TGTGCCAGCAGTTACCTTGACAGGGTCGATGGCTACACCTTC

D gene: TRBD2
J gene: TRBJ2-7
clone size: -
V gene: TRBV7-2
CDR3 length: 15
CDR3 protein: CASSMAAGEGREQYF
CDR3 DNA: TGTGCCAGCAGCATGGCAGCGGGAGAGGGAAGGGAGCAGTACTTC

D gene: TRBD2
J gene: TRBJ2-7
clone size: -
V gene: TRBV4-1
CDR3 length: 16
CDR3 protein: CASSQDSGEGPYEQYF
CDR3 DNA: TGCGCCAGCAGCCAAGACTCGGGGGAGGGTCCTTACGAGCAGTACTTC

D gene: -
J gene: TRBJ2-5
clone size: -
V gene: TRBV7-3
CDR3 length: 13
CDR3 protein: CASSRGEGETQYF
CDR3 DNA: TGTGCCAGCAGCCGGGGTGAAGGGGAGACCCAGTACTTC

D gene: TRBD1
J gene: TRBJ1-4
clone size: -
V gene: TRBV7-6
CDR3 length: 19
CDR3 protein: CASSRRNSGQGLPNEKLFF
CDR3 DNA: TGTGCCAGCAGCCGCCGCAACTCGGGACAGGGGCTTCCTAATGAAAAACTGTTTTTT

D gene: -
J gene: TRBJ1-5
clone size: -
V gene: TRBV7-2
CDR3 length: 12
CDR3 protein: CASSGSNQPQHF
CDR3 DNA: TGTGCCAGCAGTGGGTCTAATCAGCCCCAGCATTTT

D gene: -
J gene: TRBJ2-7
clone size: -
V gene: TRBV6-5
CDR3 length: 15
CDR3 protein: CASSPGRGFSYEQYF
CDR3 DNA: TGTGCCAGCAGCCCTGGGCGGGGATTCTCCTACGAGCAGTACTTC

D gene: -
J gene: TRBJ2-2
clone size: -
V gene: TRBV14
CDR3 length: 15
CDR3 protein: CASSQLRGVGGELFF
CDR3 DNA: TGTGCCAGCAGCCAATTGCGGGGCGTCGGCGGGGAGCTGTTTTTT

D gene: -
J gene: TRBJ2-1
clone size: few
V gene: TRBV5-6
CDR3 length: 16
CDR3 protein: CASSPNPTSSYNEQFF
CDR3 DNA: TGTGCCAGCAGCCCAAACCCTACTAGCTCCTACAATGAGCAGTTCTTC

D gene: -
J gene: TRBJ2-5
clone size: -
V gene: TRBV5-1
CDR3 length: 14
CDR3 protein: CASSAGQNQETQYF
CDR3 DNA: TGCGCCAGCAGCGCAGGACAGAACCAAGAGACCCAGTACTTC

D gene: -
J gene: TRBJ2-1
clone size: -
V gene: TRBV4-3
CDR3 length: 17
CDR3 protein: CASSQEVPTASPVEQFF
CDR3 DNA: TGCGCCAGCAGCCAAGAGGTTCCGACGGCTAGCCCCGTTGAGCAGTTCTTC

D gene: -
J gene: TRBJ2-2
clone size: -
V gene: TRBV7-9
CDR3 length: 17
CDR3 protein: CASTPQRGTDTTGELFF
CDR3 DNA: TGTGCCAGCACTCCCCAGCGGGGGACAGATACCACCGGGGAGCTGTTTTTT

D gene: -
J gene: TRBJ2-7
clone size: few
V gene: TRBV5-4
CDR3 length: 14
CDR3 protein: CASSLAVSPYEQYF
CDR3 DNA: TGTGCCAGCAGCTTGGCAGTTAGCCCCTACGAGCAGTACTTC

D gene: -
J gene: TRBJ1-5
clone size: -
V gene: TRBV6-5
CDR3 length: 13
CDR3 protein: CASNRGPNQPQHF
CDR3 DNA: TGTGCCAGCAACCGGGGGCCCAATCAGCCCCAGCATTTT

D gene: -
J gene: TRBJ1-3
clone size: -
V gene: TRBV4-1
CDR3 length: 15
CDR3 protein: CASSQAGARGNTIYF
CDR3 DNA: TGCGCCAGCAGCCAAGCGGGGGCTAGAGGAAACACCATATATTTT

D gene: -
J gene: TRBJ1-1
clone size: -
V gene: TRBV25-1
CDR3 length: 14
CDR3 protein: CASSNTGIDTEAFF
CDR3 DNA: TGTGCCAGCAGTAACACAGGGATCGACACTGAAGCTTTCTTT

D gene: -
J gene: TRBJ2-3
clone size: -
V gene: TRBV6-5
CDR3 length: 15
CDR3 protein: CASARGQVFTDTQYF
CDR3 DNA: TGTGCCAGCGCGCGGGGGCAGGTATTCACAGATACGCAGTATTTT

D gene: -
J gene: TRBJ1-6
clone size: few
V gene: TRBV6-6
CDR3 length: 12
CDR3 protein: CASRTGQSPLHF
CDR3 DNA: TGTGCCAGCAGAACAGGGCAGTCACCCCTCCACTTT

D gene: -
J gene: TRBJ1-1
clone size: -
V gene: TRBV6-5
CDR3 length: 14
CDR3 protein: CASSYSELNTEAFF
CDR3 DNA: TGTGCCAGCAGTTACAGTGAGTTGAACACTGAAGCTTTCTTT

D gene: TRBD1
J gene: TRBJ1-5
clone size: few
V gene: TRBV5-1
CDR3 length: 14
CDR3 protein: CASSLGQVDQPQHF
CDR3 DNA: TGCGCCAGCAGCCTCGGACAGGTCGATCAGCCCCAGCATTTT

D gene: TRBD1
J gene: TRBJ1-6
clone size: -
V gene: TRBV19
CDR3 length: 15
CDR3 protein: CASSILTGNNSPLHF
CDR3 DNA: TGTGCCAGTAGTATCCTGACAGGGAATAATTCACCCCTCCACTTT

D gene: -
J gene: TRBJ1-5
clone size: -
V gene: TRBV5-1
CDR3 length: 14
CDR3 protein: CASSFDGPNQPQHF
CDR3 DNA: TGCGCCAGCAGCTTCGATGGACCCAATCAGCCCCAGCATTTT

D gene: TRBD2
J gene: TRBJ2-5
clone size: -
V gene: TRBV11-2
CDR3 length: 15
CDR3 protein: CASSSLAGPFVDQYF
CDR3 DNA: TGTGCCAGCAGCTCACTAGCGGGGCCCTTTGTGGACCAGTACTTC

D gene: -
J gene: TRBJ1-1
clone size: -
V gene: TRBV7-3
CDR3 length: 14
CDR3 protein: CASSLSGGMTEAFF
CDR3 DNA: TGTGCCAGCAGCTTAAGTGGGGGCATGACTGAAGCTTTCTTT

D gene: -
J gene: TRBJ1-4
clone size: -
V gene: TRBV6-6
CDR3 length: 13
CDR3 protein: CAGRLTVDEKLFF
CDR3 DNA: TGTGCCGGAAGACTGACAGTCGATGAAAAACTGTTTTTT

D gene: -
J gene: TRBJ2-3
clone size: -
V gene: TRBV27
CDR3 length: 13
CDR3 protein: CASSTYSTDTQYF
CDR3 DNA: TGTGCCAGCAGTACATATAGCACAGATACGCAGTATTTT

D gene: TRBD1
J gene: TRBJ1-2
clone size: -
V gene: TRBV6-5
CDR3 length: 15
CDR3 protein: CASRKWDRENYGYTF
CDR3 DNA: TGTGCCAGCAGAAAATGGGACAGGGAGAACTATGGCTACACCTTC

D gene: TRBD1
J gene: TRBJ2-3
clone size: -
V gene: TRBV2
CDR3 length: 13
CDR3 protein: CASSGQGADTQYF
CDR3 DNA: TGTGCCAGCAGTGGCCAGGGGGCAGATACGCAGTATTTT

D gene: TRBD1
J gene: TRBJ1-2
clone size: -
V gene: TRBV4-2
CDR3 length: 16
CDR3 protein: CASSQASNRQGHGYTF
CDR3 DNA: TGTGCCAGCAGCCAAGCAAGCAACCGACAGGGCCATGGCTACACCTTC

D gene: -
J gene: TRBJ1-4
clone size: -
V gene: TRBV6-1
CDR3 length: 15
CDR3 protein: CASSAYSTTNEKLFF
CDR3 DNA: TGTGCCAGCAGTGCGTACAGCACAACTAATGAAAAACTGTTTTTT

D gene: TRBD2
J gene: TRBJ2-7
clone size: -
V gene: TRBV9
CDR3 length: 16
CDR3 protein: CASSVGLAGDSYEQYF
CDR3 DNA: TGTGCCAGCAGCGTAGGGTTAGCGGGGGACTCCTACGAGCAGTACTTC

D gene: TRBD2
J gene: TRBJ2-3
clone size: -
V gene: TRBV19
CDR3 length: 18
CDR3 protein: CASSIGGSGGSSTDTQYF
CDR3 DNA: TGTGCCAGTAGTATAGGGGGTAGCGGGGGCTCTAGCACAGATACGCAGTATTTT

D gene: TRBD2
J gene: TRBJ2-7
clone size: once
V gene: TRBV7-9
CDR3 length: 16
CDR3 protein: CASSFGSGRVTYEQYF
CDR3 DNA: TGTGCCAGCAGCTTCGGGAGCGGGAGGGTAACCTACGAGCAGTACTTC

D gene: -
J gene: TRBJ2-3
clone size: -
V gene: TRBV5-1
CDR3 length: 12
CDR3 protein: CASSLEVDTQYF
CDR3 DNA: TGCGCCAGCAGCTTGGAGGTGGATACGCAGTATTTT

D gene: -
J gene: TRBJ2-2
clone size: -
V gene: TRBV2
CDR3 length: 15
CDR3 protein: CASSEGLANTGELFF
CDR3 DNA: TGTGCCAGCAGTGAAGGACTGGCGAACACCGGGGAGCTGTTTTTT

D gene: -
J gene: TRBJ1-2
clone size: -
V gene: TRBV7-4
CDR3 length: 14
CDR3 protein: CASSRGTVHYGYTF
CDR3 DNA: TGTGCCAGCAGTCGGGGGACGGTACACTATGGCTACACCTTC

D gene: -
J gene: TRBJ2-2
clone size: -
V gene: TRBV7-9
CDR3 length: 16
CDR3 protein: CASSLAGSPNTGELFF
CDR3 DNA: TGTGCCAGCAGCTTAGCCGGGAGCCCAAACACCGGGGAGCTGTTTTTT

D gene: TRBD1
J gene: TRBJ1-3
clone size: -
V gene: TRBV6-1
CDR3 length: 17
CDR3 protein: CASSEPLTGVAGNTIYF
CDR3 DNA: TGTGCCAGCAGTGAACCCCTGACAGGGGTGGCTGGAAACACCATATATTTT

D gene: -
J gene: TRBJ1-4
clone size: -
V gene: TRBV9
CDR3 length: 16
CDR3 protein: CASSPQVGFANEKLFF
CDR3 DNA: TGTGCCAGCAGCCCCCAAGTTGGTTTTGCTAATGAAAAACTGTTTTTT

D gene: TRBD1
J gene: TRBJ2-7
clone size: -
V gene: TRBV19
CDR3 length: 15
CDR3 protein: CASSINRGGENEQYF
CDR3 DNA: TGTGCCAGTAGTATAAACAGGGGTGGCGAGAACGAGCAGTACTTC

D gene: -
J gene: TRBJ2-7
clone size: once
V gene: TRBV14
CDR3 length: 15
CDR3 protein: CASSQDGSRSYEQYF
CDR3 DNA: TGTGCCAGCAGCCAAGATGGGAGCCGCTCCTACGAGCAGTACTTC

D gene: TRBD2
J gene: TRBJ2-7
clone size: -
V gene: TRBV6-5
CDR3 length: 15
CDR3 protein: CASSYSAGGFHEQYF
CDR3 DNA: TGTGCCAGCAGTTACTCAGCGGGAGGATTTCACGAGCAGTACTTC

D gene: TRBD1
J gene: TRBJ1-5
clone size: -
V gene: TRBV23-1
CDR3 length: 14
CDR3 protein: CASSQWGQGQPQHF
CDR3 DNA: TGCGCCAGCAGTCAATGGGGACAGGGTCAGCCCCAGCATTTT

D gene: -
J gene: TRBJ1-2
clone size: -
V gene: TRBV4-1
CDR3 length: 17
CDR3 protein: CASSQETVLGRNYGYTF
CDR3 DNA: TGCGCCAGCAGCCAAGAGACGGTCCTTGGACGAAACTATGGCTACACCTTC

D gene: -
J gene: TRBJ1-2
clone size: -
V gene: TRBV19
CDR3 length: 12
CDR3 protein: CASSSRERGYTF
CDR3 DNA: TGTGCCAGTAGTAGCAGGGAGCGTGGCTACACCTTC

D gene: -
J gene: TRBJ2-7
clone size: -
V gene: TRBV15
CDR3 length: 13
CDR3 protein: CATSRDTGYEQYF
CDR3 DNA: TGTGCCACCAGCAGAGATACTGGTTACGAGCAGTACTTC

D gene: -
J gene: TRBJ2-2
clone size: -
V gene: TRBV18
CDR3 length: 15
CDR3 protein: CASSPRPGSTGELFF
CDR3 DNA: TGTGCCAGCTCACCTCGTCCGGGAAGCACCGGGGAGCTGTTTTTT

D gene: -
J gene: TRBJ1-2
clone size: few
V gene: TRBV5-1
CDR3 length: 14
CDR3 protein: CASSAEGLGYGYTF
CDR3 DNA: TGCGCCAGCAGCGCGGAGGGTTTAGGGTATGGCTACACCTTC

D gene: TRBD1
J gene: TRBJ2-1
clone size: -
V gene: TRBV7-2
CDR3 length: 15
CDR3 protein: CASRLTGSSYNEQFF
CDR3 DNA: TGTGCCAGCAGGTTGACAGGGAGCTCCTACAATGAGCAGTTCTTC

D gene: -
J gene: TRBJ2-7
clone size: -
V gene: TRBV19
CDR3 length: 11
CDR3 protein: CASSIEDEQYF
CDR3 DNA: TGTGCCAGTAGTATCGAGGACGAGCAGTACTTC

D gene: TRBD1
J gene: TRBJ1-3
clone size: -
V gene: TRBV29-1
CDR3 length: 15
CDR3 protein: CSVSGQGAAGNTIYF
CDR3 DNA: TGCAGCGTTTCGGGACAGGGGGCCGCTGGAAACACCATATATTTT

D gene: -
J gene: TRBJ1-4
clone size: once
V gene: TRBV6-5
CDR3 length: 13
CDR3 protein: CASSKQRGEKLFF
CDR3 DNA: TGTGCCAGCAGTAAACAAAGGGGTGAAAAACTGTTTTTT

D gene: -
J gene: TRBJ1-1
clone size: -
V gene: TRBV11-1
CDR3 length: 13
CDR3 protein: CASTQGGYTEAFF
CDR3 DNA: TGTGCCAGCACCCAAGGTGGGTACACTGAAGCTTTCTTT

D gene: -
J gene: TRBJ2-1
clone size: -
V gene: TRBV30
CDR3 length: 13
CDR3 protein: CAWRIAAYNEQFF
CDR3 DNA: TGTGCCTGGCGCATAGCTGCCTACAATGAGCAGTTCTTC

D gene: TRBD1
J gene: TRBJ1-2
clone size: -
V gene: TRBV5-1
CDR3 length: 15
CDR3 protein: CASSSLGQGIYGYTF
CDR3 DNA: TGCGCCAGCAGCTCTCTTGGACAGGGGATCTATGGCTACACCTTC